The T cell receptor beta chain described here comes from a study of cytomegalovirus exposure and HLA in healthy donors. General study findings and limits: TCR beta chains numbering some 160 were designated cytomegalovirus-associated.

The PCR contained 60 Vbeta and 13 Jbeta primers. Assay used: immunoSEQ multiplex PCR; TCRdb lists only in-frame clones, some missing. The top ten clones hold about 0.28% of a sample with roughly 250,000 clones, under 90% of them seen once. About this clone itself: The antigen is unknown.

Between the trimmed V and J ends, which lost 7 bases and 6 bases, there was a span of 9 bases. The CDR3 totals 11 residues. Germline V lookup: CDR1 SQVTM, CDR2 ANQGSEA. This rearrangement joins TRBV29-1 to TRBJ2-2, with a weak D call TRBD1 (6 bases). The receptor comes from a girl aged 2-10 years in good health and CMV-seronegative. Specimen: PBMCs. CDR3 protein: CSAQGAGELFF. The CDR3 region has the DNA TGCAGCGCACAGGGTGCCGGGGAGCTGTTTTTT.